This record covers a single TCR beta chain. The CDR3 runs to 17 residues. Germline-derived CDR1 and CDR2 are LNHDA and SQIVND (reference sequence). The junction had 13 bases not matched to a gene; V was cut back by 1 base and J by 6 bases. Per the authors' pipeline: Reference gene primer amplification yielded estimated nucleated cell counts. Some clones are missing from TCRdb's copy, which holds only in-frame ones; the method was immunoSEQ multiplex PCR. From that table come the V and J calls and clone size; the DNA was used to work out D and trimming. The table includes about 170,000 clones, 70% to 90% detected once. This sample was included in a study of blood T cell repertoires in COVID-19. Across the whole study: Samples representing acute and convalescent COVID-19 were sourced from the United States, Italy and Spain. Sources were T cells, B-cell-depleted T cells, or PBMCs; the material itself was cDNA or gDNA.

Seattle-derived patients entered the study during active infection and were followed longitudinally. The sequenced material came from peripheral blood. The J gene is TRBJ2-5, the V gene TRBV19; 8 bases map to TRBD1. This sequence was found in a woman of 80 years or more with COVID-19, enrolled during active disease. The CDR3 here is CASSIVSTGVGMKTQYF. CDR3 bases: TGTGCCAGTAGTATAGTTTCGACAGGGGTGGGGATGAAGACCCAGTACTTC.